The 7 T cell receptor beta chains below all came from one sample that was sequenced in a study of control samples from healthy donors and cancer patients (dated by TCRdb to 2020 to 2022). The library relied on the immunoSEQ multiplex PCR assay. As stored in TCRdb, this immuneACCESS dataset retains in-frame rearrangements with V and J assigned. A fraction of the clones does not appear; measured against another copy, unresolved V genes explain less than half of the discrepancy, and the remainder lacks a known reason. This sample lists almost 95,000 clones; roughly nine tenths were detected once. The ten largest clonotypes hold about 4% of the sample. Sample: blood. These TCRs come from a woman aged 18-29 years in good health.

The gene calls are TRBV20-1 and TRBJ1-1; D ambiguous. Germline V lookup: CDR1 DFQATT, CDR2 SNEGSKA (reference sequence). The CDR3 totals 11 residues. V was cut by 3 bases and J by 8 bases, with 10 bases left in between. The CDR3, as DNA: TGCAGTGCTAGTGACTCTTTCGAAGCTTTCTTT. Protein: CSASDSFEAFF.

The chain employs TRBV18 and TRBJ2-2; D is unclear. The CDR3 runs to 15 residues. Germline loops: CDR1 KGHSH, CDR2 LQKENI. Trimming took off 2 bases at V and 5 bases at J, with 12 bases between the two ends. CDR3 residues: CASSPWWTKTGELFF. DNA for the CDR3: TGTGCCAGCTCACCATGGTGGACCAAGACCGGGGAGCTGTTTTTT. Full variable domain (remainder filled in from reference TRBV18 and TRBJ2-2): NAGVMQNPRHLVRRRGQEARLRCSPMKGHSHVYWYRQLPEEGLKFMVYLQKENIIDESGMPKERFSAEFPKEGPSILRIQQVVRGDSAAYFCASSPWWTKTGELFFGEGSRLTVL.

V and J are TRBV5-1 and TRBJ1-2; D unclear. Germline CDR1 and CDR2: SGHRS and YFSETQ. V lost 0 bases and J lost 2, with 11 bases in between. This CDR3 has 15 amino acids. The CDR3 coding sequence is TGCGCCAGCAGCTTGGTGCTGGGGTCGAACTATGGCTACACCTTC. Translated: CASSLVLGSNYGYTF.

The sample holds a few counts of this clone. The CDR3: CASSRGRSYGYTF. The DNA of the CDR3 is TGTGCCAGCAGCCGGGGCCGGAGCTATGGCTACACCTTC. This chain links TRBV6-5 with TRBJ1-2, with D possibly TRBD1 on 5 matching bases. The V end was cut by 6 bases, the J end by 4 bases, with 12 bases between. The CDR3 has 13 amino acids. Looked up from germline, CDR1 is MNHEY and CDR2 is SVGAGI.

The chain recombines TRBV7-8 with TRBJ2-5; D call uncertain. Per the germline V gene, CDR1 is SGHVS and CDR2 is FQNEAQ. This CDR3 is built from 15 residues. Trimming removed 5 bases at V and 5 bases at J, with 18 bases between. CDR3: CASSPDRPVGETQYF. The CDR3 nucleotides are TGTGCCAGCAGCCCAGACCGTCCCGTCGGCGAGACCCAGTACTTC.

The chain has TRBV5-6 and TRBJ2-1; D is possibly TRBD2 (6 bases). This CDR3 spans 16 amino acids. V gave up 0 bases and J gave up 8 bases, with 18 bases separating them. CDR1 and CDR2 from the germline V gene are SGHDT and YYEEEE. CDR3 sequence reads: CASSLVPGGTGDEQFF. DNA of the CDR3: TGTGCCAGCAGCTTGGTTCCAGGCGGAACGGGGGATGAGCAGTTCTTC.

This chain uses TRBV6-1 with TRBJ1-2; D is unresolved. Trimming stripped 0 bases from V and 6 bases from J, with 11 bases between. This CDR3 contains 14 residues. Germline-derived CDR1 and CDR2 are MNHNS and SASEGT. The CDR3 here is CASSEAGFGNGYTF. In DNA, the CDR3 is TGTGCCAGCAGTGAAGCGGGGTTTGGCAATGGCTACACCTTC.